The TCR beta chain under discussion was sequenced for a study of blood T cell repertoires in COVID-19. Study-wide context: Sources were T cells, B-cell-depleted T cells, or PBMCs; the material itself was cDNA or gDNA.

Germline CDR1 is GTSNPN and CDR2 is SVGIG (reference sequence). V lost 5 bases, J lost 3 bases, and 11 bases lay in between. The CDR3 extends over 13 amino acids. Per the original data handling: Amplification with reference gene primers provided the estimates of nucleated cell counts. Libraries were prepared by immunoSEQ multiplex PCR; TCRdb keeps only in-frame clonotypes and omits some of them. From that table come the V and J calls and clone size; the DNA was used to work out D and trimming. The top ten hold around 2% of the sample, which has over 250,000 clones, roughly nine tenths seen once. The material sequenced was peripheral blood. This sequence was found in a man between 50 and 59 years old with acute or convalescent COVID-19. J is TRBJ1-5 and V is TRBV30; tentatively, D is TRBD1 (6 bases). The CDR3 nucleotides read TGTGCCTGGGAGACAGGTCCCAATCAGCCCCAGCATTTT. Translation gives CAWETGPNQPQHF.